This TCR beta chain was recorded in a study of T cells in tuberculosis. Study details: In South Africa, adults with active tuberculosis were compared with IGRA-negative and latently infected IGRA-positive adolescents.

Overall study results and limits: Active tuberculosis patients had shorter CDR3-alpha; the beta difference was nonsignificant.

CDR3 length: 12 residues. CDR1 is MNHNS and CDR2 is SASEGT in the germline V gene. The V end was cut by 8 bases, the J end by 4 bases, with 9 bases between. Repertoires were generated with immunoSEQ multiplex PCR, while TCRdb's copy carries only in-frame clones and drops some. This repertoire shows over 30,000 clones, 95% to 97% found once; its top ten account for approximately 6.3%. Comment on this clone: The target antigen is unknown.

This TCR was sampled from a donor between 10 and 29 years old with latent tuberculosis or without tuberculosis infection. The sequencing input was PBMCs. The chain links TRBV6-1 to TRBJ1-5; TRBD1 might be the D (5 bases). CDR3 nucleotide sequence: TGTGCCAGCGTTAGGGGTAATCAGCCCCAGCATTTT. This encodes CASVRGNQPQHF.